A single sample gave rise to the 15 T cell receptor beta chains below, sequenced in a study. TCRdb re-derived calls from the 5' RACE reads in MiXCR, one entry per CDR3 protein. The sample shows thousands of distinct CDR3 sequences, 16% of them seen only once. Specimen: memory CD4+ T cells sorted from blood. As to subset: memory CD4+ T cells, CD4+CD45RO+CD25-. These receptors came from a female donor with breast cancer.

By sample share, this clonotype is medium-sized. The chain employs TRBV18 and TRBJ1-5, with D unclear. The CDR3 is 15 residues long. Per the germline V gene, CDR1 is KGHSH and CDR2 is LQKENI. V shed 2 bases and J shed 4 bases, with 12 bases lying between them. This CDR3 reads CASSPVGDRNQPQHF. The CDR3 DNA reads as TGTGCCAGCTCACCAGTCGGGGATCGGAATCAGCCCCAGCATTTT.

By share of the sample, this clonotype is medium-sized. V gene TRBV4-3 combines with J gene TRBJ1-5, with a possible D match to TRBD1 (5 bases). The CDR3 has 16 amino acids. V was trimmed by 0 bases and J by 6 bases, leaving 15 bases between them. Germline assignment: CDR1 LGHNA and CDR2 YSLEER. The CDR3 DNA reads as TGCGCCAGCAGCCAAGAATGGGGCCAGGGAGGTCAGCCCCAGCATTTT. It encodes CASSQEWGQGGQPQHF.

In its sample, this clonotype ranks as medium-sized. The chain is built from TRBV4-1 and TRBJ2-3, with 10 nucleotides matching TRBD1. The CDR3 runs to 16 residues. J was trimmed by 2 bases and V by 5 bases; bases with no gene match: 7. Germline lookup yields CDR1 MGHRA and CDR2 YSYEKL. CDR3 nucleotides: TGCGCCAGCAGCTCCCGGGACAGGGGTCCCACAGATACGCAGTATTTT. This codes for CASSSRDRGPTDTQYF.

This clonotype has more than one count but fewer than ten. J is TRBJ2-2 and V is TRBV23-1; the D is unclear. TRBV23-1 is assigned to the ORF class and has an uncertain function. V lost 2 bases to trimming and J lost 1 base, with 8 bases between them. The CDR3 contains 15 residues. The CDR3 DNA sequence: TGCGCCAGCAGTCAACGATCAGGGAACACCGGGGAGCTGTTTTTT. Translating it yields CASSQRSGNTGELFF.

This clonotype is labeled as medium-sized. V and J are TRBV12-3 or TRBV12-4 and TRBJ1-5; D is unclear. This CDR3 comprises 12 residues. V was shortened by 5 bases and J by 6 bases, with 8 bases between the two germline ends. In nucleotides, the CDR3 is TGTGCCAGCAGTCTCCTCAGTCAGCCCCAGCATTTT. Translation gives CASSLLSQPQHF.

Comments on this clonotype: A clone one base away is much larger, so this may be a read error. CDR3 coding DNA: TGTGCCAGCTCACTGACTAGCGGGAGCCAGCTCTTC. This encodes CASSLTSGSQLF. This chain joins TRBV18 and TRBJ2-1; the match to TRBD2 covers 12 bases. Germline CDR1 is KGHSH and CDR2 is LQKENI. The CDR3 totals 12 residues.

There are a few counts of this clonotype. V and J are TRBV6-2 or TRBV6-3 and TRBJ1-1; D might be TRBD1 (5 bases). CDR1 and CDR2 from the germline V gene are MNHEY and SVGEGT. V was pared by 7 bases and J by 3 bases, with 12 bases between. The CDR3 covers 13 residues. The CDR3 DNA reads as TGTGCCAGCACCCTTGGGGGGTACACTGAAGCTTTCTTT. It specifies CASTLGGYTEAFF.

Points on this clonotype: This sequence may be a read error, since a much larger clone differs from it by one base. CDR3 protein: CASSQDKIYSYTF. CDR3 nucleotide sequence: TGTGCCAGCAGTCAAGACAAGATCTATAGCTACACCTTC. The chain couples TRBV6-5 to TRBJ1-2; D ambiguous. The CDR3 is 13 amino acids. CDR1 is MNHEY, CDR2 SVGAGI, per germline.

This clonotype was detected ten times or more. The genes are TRBV7-9 and TRBJ2-3, with 13 bases lining up with TRBD2. This CDR3 is 16 amino acids long. V lost 5 bases to trimming and J lost 6 bases; unmatched junction nucleotides: 8. Germline lookup yields CDR1 SEHNR and CDR2 FQNEAQ (reference sequence). DNA for the CDR3: TGTGCCAGCAGCAGGGGACTAGCGGGACTTTGGGATACGCAGTATTTT. Residues: CASSRGLAGLWDTQYF.

The CDR3 here is CASSPRGGGPYGYTF. In DNA form, the CDR3 reads TGTGCCAGCAGCCCCAGGGGAGGCGGACCCTATGGCTACACCTTC. The chain employs TRBV12-3 or TRBV12-4 and TRBJ1-2; a weak D match, TRBD1 (6 bases). V was shortened by 6 bases and J by 4 bases, with 18 bases between the two germline ends. The CDR3 runs 15 residues.

In this sample, this clonotype turned up many times. This chain uses TRBV2 with TRBJ2-7; D not resolved. Trimming took 5 bases from V and 2 from J, leaving 4 bases between them. CDR1 is SNHLY and CDR2 is FYNNEI in the germline V gene. This CDR3 contains 11 residues. CDR3 nucleotides: TGTGCCAGCAGTCGGACCTACGAGCAGTACTTC. As protein: CASSRTYEQYF.

The chain links TRBV10-3 to TRBJ1-6; no reliable D call. Germline-derived CDR1 and CDR2 are ENHRY and SYGVKD. The ends were cut back, 0 bases at V and 8 bases at J, with 5 bases in the middle. The CDR3 is 13 residues long. The CDR3 protein is CAISESADSPLHF. In DNA, the CDR3 is TGTGCCATCAGTGAGTCAGCTGATTCACCCCTCCACTTT.

In its sample, this clonotype was seen a few times. The genes are TRBV6-2 or TRBV6-3 and TRBJ2-7; unclear D gene. The CDR3 spans 12 residues. Germline V gene lookup returns CDR1 MNHEY and CDR2 SVGEGT. The V and J ends lost 6 bases and 3 bases respectively, with 9 bases between them. The CDR3 sequence is CASRPGDYEQYF. CDR3 DNA: TGTGCCAGCAGGCCTGGGGACTACGAGCAGTACTTC.

This clonotype is termed medium-sized. The chain recombines TRBV6-5 with TRBJ1-1; no firm D call. V lost 3 bases, J lost 4 bases, and 9 bases lay in between. Germline-derived CDR1 and CDR2 are MNHEY and SVGAGI. There are 13 residues in the CDR3. CDR3 nucleotide sequence: TGTGCCAGCAGTTATACTCTAGGCACTGAAGCTTTCTTT. It codes for CASSYTLGTEAFF.

This clonotype is judged medium-sized (0.01 to 0.1%). This chain links TRBV5-6 with TRBJ2-7; D perhaps matches TRBD1 (5 bases). Germline values: CDR1 SGHDT, CDR2 YYEEEE. V was trimmed by 0 bases and J by 1 base, leaving 8 bases between them. This CDR3 comprises 14 residues. The CDR3: CASSLDRQSYEQYF. As DNA, the CDR3 is TGTGCCAGCAGCTTGGACAGGCAATCCTACGAGCAGTACTTC.